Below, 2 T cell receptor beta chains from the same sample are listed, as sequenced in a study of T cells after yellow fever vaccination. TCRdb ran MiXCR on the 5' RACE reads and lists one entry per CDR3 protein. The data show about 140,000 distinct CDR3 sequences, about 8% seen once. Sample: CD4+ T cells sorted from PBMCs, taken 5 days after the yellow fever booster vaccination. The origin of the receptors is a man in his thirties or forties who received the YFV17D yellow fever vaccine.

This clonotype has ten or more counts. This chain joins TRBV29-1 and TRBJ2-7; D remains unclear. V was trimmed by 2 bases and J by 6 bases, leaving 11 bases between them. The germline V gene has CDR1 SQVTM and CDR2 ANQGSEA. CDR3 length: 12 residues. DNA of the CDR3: TGCAGCGTTGAATTGGGGTCTACCGAGCAGTACTTC. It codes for CSVELGSTEQYF.

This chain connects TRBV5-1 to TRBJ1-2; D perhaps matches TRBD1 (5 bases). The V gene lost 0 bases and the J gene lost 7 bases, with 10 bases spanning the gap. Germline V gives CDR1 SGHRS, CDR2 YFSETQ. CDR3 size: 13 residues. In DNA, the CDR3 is TGCGCCAGCAGCTTGGGACAGTTGGCTGGCTACACCTTC. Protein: CASSLGQLAGYTF. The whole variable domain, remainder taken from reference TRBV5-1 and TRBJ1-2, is KAGVTQTPRYLIKTRGQQVTLSCSPISGHRSVSWYQQTPGQGLQFLFEYFSETQRNKGNFPGRFSGRQFSNSRSEMNVSTLELGDSALYLCASSLGQLAGYTFGSGTRLTVV.